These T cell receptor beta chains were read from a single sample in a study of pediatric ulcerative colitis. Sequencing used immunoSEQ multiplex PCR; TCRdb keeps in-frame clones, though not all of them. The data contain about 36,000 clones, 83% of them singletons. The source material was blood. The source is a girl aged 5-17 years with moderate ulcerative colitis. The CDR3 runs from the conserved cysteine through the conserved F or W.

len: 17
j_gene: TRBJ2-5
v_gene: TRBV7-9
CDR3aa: CASSLGLSGLGRETQYF

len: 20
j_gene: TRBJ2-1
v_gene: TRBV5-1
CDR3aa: CASSLRVGDRVHSSYNEQFF

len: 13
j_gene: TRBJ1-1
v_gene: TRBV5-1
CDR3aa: CASSLTFNTEAFF

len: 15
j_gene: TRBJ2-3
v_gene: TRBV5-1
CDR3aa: CASSLAAPLTDTQYF

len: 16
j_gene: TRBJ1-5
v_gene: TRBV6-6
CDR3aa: CASSYSQGTGNQPQHF

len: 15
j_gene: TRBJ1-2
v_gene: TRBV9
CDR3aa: CASSVGTGSTYGYTF

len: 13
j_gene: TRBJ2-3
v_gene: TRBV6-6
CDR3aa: CASSYRDTDTQYF

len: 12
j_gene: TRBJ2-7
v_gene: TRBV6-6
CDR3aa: CASSGRSYEQYF

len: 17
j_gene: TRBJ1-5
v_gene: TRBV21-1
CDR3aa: CASSKVGDRAANQPQHF

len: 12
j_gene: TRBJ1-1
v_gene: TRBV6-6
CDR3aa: CASSYVGTEAFF

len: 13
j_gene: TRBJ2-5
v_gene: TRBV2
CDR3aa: CASSSGKLETQYF

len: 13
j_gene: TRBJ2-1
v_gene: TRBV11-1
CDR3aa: CASSFEGWDEQFF

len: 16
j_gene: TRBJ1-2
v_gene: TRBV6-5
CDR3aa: CASSYAYRALNYGYTF

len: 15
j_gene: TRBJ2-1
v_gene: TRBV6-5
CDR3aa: CASSYASGRLSEQFF

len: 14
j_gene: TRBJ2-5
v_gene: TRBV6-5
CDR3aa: CASSYRDRQETQYF

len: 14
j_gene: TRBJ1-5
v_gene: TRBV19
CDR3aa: CASSRGFSNQPQHF

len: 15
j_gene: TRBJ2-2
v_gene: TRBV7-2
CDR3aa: CASSLDSSNTGELFF

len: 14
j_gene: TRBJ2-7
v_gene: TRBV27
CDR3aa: CASSFGDSTYEQYF

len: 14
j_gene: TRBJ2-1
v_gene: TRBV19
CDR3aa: CASSVRLDIGEQFF

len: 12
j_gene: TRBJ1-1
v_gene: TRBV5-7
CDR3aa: CASSGKAVLAFF

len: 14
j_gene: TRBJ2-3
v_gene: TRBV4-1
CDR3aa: CASRERERADTQYF

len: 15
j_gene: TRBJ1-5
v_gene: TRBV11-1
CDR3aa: CASSLRTGVNQPQHF

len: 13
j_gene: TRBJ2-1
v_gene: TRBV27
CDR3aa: CASSLGGDNEQFF

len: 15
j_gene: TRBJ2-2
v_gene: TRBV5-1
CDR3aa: CASSSTGANTGELFF

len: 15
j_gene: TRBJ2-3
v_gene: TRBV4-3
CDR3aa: CASSQERQFRDTQYF

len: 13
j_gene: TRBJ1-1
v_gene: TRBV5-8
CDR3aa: CASSFYRAAEAFF

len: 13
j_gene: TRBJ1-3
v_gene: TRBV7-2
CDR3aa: CASSIGQVKTIYF

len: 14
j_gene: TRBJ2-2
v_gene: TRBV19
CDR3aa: CASRGDSGPGELFF

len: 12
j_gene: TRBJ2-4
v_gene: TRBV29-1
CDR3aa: CSVTRDKNIQYF

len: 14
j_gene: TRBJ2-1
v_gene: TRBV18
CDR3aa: CASSGTSGNNEQFF

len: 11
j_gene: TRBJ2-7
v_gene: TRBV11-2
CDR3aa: CASSPLREQYF

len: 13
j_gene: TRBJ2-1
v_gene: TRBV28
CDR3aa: CASSLWGYNEQFF

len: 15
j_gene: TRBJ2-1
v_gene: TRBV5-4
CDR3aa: CASRGGDKTYNEQFF

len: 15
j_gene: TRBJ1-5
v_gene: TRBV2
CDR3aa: CASSLINRGHQPQHF

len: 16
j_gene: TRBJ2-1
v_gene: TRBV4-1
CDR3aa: CASSSSLGLAINEQFF

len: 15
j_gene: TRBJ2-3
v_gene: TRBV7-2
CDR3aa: CASSLGLAVTDTQYF

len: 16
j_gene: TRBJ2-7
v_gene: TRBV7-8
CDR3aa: CASSLFGEKRGYEQYF

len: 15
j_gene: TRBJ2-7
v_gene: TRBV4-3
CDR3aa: CASSQAKGTVYEQYF

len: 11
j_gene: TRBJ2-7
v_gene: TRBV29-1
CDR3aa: CSVEGDYEQYF

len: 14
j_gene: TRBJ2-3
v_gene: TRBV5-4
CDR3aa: CASSFISGSDTQYF

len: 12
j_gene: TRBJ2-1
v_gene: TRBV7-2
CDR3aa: CASSGSWNEQFF

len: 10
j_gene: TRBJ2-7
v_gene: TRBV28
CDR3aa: CASRAREQYF

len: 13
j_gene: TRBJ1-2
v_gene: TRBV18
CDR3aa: CASSPGDGYGYTF

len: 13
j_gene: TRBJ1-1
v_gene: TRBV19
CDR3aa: CASRGGQNTEAFF

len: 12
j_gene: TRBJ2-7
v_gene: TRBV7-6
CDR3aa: CASSRQGGEQYF

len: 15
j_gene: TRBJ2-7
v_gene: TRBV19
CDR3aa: CASSIRPDRANEQYF

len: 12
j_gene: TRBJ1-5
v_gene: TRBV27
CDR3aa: CASGPGDQPQHF

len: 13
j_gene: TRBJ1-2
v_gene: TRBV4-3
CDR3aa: CASSQDNLYGYTF

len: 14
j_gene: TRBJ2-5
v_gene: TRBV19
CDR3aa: CASISGQGGETQYF

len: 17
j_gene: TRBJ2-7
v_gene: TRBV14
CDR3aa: CASSHLASGRVPFEQYF

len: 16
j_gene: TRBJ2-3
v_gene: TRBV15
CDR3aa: CATSIGGGASTDTQYF

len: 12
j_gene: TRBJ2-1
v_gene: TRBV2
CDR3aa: CASSGGWGEQFF

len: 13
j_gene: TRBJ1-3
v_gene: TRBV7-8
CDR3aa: CASSLAHTNTIYF